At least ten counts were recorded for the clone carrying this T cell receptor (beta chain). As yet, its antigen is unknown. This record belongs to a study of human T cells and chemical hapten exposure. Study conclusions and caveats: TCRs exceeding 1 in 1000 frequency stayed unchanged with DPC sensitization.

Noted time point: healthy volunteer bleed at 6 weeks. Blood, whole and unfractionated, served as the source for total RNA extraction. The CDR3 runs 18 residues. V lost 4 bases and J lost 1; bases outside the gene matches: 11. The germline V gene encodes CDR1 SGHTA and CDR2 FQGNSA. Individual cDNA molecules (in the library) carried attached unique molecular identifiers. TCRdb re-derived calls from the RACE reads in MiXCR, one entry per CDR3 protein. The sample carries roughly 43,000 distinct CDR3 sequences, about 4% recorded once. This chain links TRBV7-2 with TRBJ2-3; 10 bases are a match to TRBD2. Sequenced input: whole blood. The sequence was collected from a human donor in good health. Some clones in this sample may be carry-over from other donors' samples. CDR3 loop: CASSWVASGRSRTDTQYF. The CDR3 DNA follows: TGTGCCAGCAGCTGGGTGGCTAGCGGGAGATCGCGCACAGATACGCAGTATTTT.